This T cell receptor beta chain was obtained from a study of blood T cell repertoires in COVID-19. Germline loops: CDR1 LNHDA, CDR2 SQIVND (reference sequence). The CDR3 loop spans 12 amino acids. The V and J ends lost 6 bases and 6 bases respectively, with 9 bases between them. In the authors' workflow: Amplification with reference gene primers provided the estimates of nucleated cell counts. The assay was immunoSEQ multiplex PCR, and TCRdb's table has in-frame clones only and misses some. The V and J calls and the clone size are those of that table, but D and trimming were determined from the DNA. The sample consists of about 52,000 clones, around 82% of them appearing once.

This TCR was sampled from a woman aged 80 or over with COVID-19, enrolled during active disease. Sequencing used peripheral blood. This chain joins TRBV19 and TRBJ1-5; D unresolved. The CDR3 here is CASSTIGQPQHF. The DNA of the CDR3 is TGTGCCAGTAGCACCATCGGTCAGCCCCAGCATTTT.